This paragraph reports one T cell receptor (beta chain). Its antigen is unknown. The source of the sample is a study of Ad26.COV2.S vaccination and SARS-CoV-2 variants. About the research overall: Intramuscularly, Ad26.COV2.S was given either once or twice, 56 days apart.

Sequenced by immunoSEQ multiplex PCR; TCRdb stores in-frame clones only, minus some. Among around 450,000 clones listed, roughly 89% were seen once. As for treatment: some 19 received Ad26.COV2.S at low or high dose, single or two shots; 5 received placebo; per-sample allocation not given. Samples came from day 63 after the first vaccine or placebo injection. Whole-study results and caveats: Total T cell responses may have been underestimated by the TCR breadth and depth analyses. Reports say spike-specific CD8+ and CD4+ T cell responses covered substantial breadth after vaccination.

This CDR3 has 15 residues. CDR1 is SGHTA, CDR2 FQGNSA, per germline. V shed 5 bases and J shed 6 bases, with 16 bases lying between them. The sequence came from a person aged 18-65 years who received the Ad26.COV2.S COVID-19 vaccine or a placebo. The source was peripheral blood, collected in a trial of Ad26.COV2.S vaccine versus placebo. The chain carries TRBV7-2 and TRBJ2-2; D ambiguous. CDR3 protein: CASSQSSMFAGELFF. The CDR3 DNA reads TGTGCCAGCAGCCAAAGCTCCATGTTTGCCGGGGAGCTGTTTTTT.